This T cell receptor (beta chain) was profiled in a study of regulatory T cells in long-lasting Graves disease. The time point: newly diagnosed GD, antithyroid drugs for less than 3 months. The TCR library used RNA extracted from PBMCs. The germline gives CDR1 SGHAT, CDR2 FQNNGV. This CDR3 comprises 17 residues. With 1 base removed from V and 4 bases from J, the gap between germline ends came to 19 bases. Construction of TCR beta libraries relied on iRepertoire HTBI primers and on Arm-PCR targeting CDR3 regions. TCRdb fed the multiplex PCR reads into MiXCR, producing one record per CDR3 protein. Among about 560,000 distinct CDR3 sequences listed, roughly 15% were seen once. The sample also formed part of further work on T cells in Graves' hyperthyroidism and ophthalmopathy.

V gene TRBV11-2 combines with J gene TRBJ2-5, with D tentatively TRBD2 (6 bases). The TCR sequence derives from a man aged 18 to 35 with Graves disease. The source was peripheral blood mononuclear cells (PBMCs), collected at new diagnosis, from a patient treated with antithyroid drugs. The CDR3 bases are TGTGCCAGCAGCTTAGGGACTAACGGAAGTTCCCGAGAGACCCAGTACTTC. It yields the protein CASSLGTNGSSRETQYF. The variable domain in full, completed from reference TRBV11-2 and TRBJ2-5, reads EAGVAQSPRYKIIEKRQSVAFWCNPISGHATLYWYQQILGQGPKLLIQFQNNGVVDDSQLPKDRFSAERLKGVDSTLKIQPAKLEDSAVYLCASSLGTNGSSRETQYFGPGTRLLVL.